What follows are 31 T cell receptor beta chains derived from one specimen sequenced in a study of T cells expressing NK-cell markers. One entry per CDR3 protein, without DNA, is what TCRdb gives after re-calling the 5' RACE reads. The sample holds about 260,000 distinct CDR3 sequences. The sample taken for sequencing was blood T cells: a sorted CD56 or NKG2C T cell subset, CD4+ or CD8+ T cells, or bulk PBMC T cells (not recorded which). All receptors derive from a man aged 18 to 29 in good health.

The chain links TRBV12-3 or TRBV12-4 to TRBJ1-1. This CDR3 is 15 amino acids long. CDR3 sequence reads: CASSLLGRTNTEAFF.

This chain connects TRBV6-1 to TRBJ2-5. Germline V CDR1 and CDR2: MNHNS, SASEGT. The CDR3 totals 14 residues. CDR3 loop: CASSPHGGQETQYF.

The chain recombines TRBV20-1 with TRBJ1-5; TCRdb's assignment of TRBD1 cannot be checked, as there is no DNA. Germline CDR1 and CDR2: DFQATT and SNEGSKA (reference sequence). This CDR3 has 15 residues. The CDR3 protein is CSASFPVYSNQPQHF.

The J gene is TRBJ2-5, the V gene TRBV12-3 or TRBV12-4; lacking DNA, the TRBD2 call made by TCRdb goes unchecked. This CDR3 region has 15 residues. The CDR3 sequence is CASSLEPSRRETQYF.

V and J are TRBV18 and TRBJ2-2; TCRdb outputs TRBD1, but without DNA this stays unchecked. CDR1 is KGHSH, CDR2 LQKENI, per germline. There are 16 residues in the CDR3. The CDR3 here is CASSPNSGTLGGELFF.

The V and J genes are TRBV7-2 and TRBJ1-1; TCRdb returns TRBD1, unconfirmable since there is no DNA. Germline V CDR1 and CDR2: SGHTA, FQGNSA. This CDR3 is built from 13 residues. CDR3 loop: CASSLRQGAEAFF.

The chain is built from TRBV4-3 and TRBJ2-7; no DNA is available, so the TRBD1 call from TCRdb remains unchecked. Germline values: CDR1 LGHNA, CDR2 YSLEER. The CDR3 has 15 residues. The chain's CDR3 is CASSQEGSGYYEQYF.

The CDR3 here is CASSLTSSGSKNIQYF. This chain connects TRBV5-1 to TRBJ2-4; as DNA is missing, the TRBD2 call by TCRdb cannot be tested. Germline-derived CDR1 and CDR2 are SGHRS and YFSETQ. There are 16 residues in the CDR3.

The chain carries TRBV15 and TRBJ1-3. Germline CDR1 reads LNHNV; CDR2 reads YYDKDF (reference sequence). This CDR3 is built from 12 residues. CDR3 sequence: CATSRDLGTIYF.

The chain recombines TRBV10-3 with TRBJ2-7; as DNA is missing, the TRBD2 call by TCRdb cannot be tested. This CDR3 spans 15 amino acids. The germline V gene encodes CDR1 ENHRY and CDR2 SYGVKD. This CDR3 reads CAISEAVGQNYEQYF.

The rearrangement joins TRBV20-1 to TRBJ2-3; TCRdb names TRBD1, which stays unverified in the absence of DNA. Germline CDR1 and CDR2: DFQATT and SNEGSKA (reference sequence). The CDR3 contains 15 residues. The CDR3 sequence is CSAIRPQLSTDTQYF.

The J gene is TRBJ2-1, the V gene TRBV29-1; absent DNA, TCRdb's TRBD2 call cannot be checked. Germline V CDR1 and CDR2: SQVTM, ANQGSEA. This CDR3 is built from 13 residues. Here the CDR3 reads CSVAGTINNEQFF.

The CDR3 sequence is CASSTGQGSSPLHF. The V gene is TRBV19, the J gene TRBJ1-6; TCRdb's D call of TRBD1 is untestable without DNA. The CDR3 is 14 amino acids. Germline CDR1 and CDR2: LNHDA and SQIVND (reference sequence).

J is TRBJ2-2 and V is TRBV7-2; the TRBD2 assignment by TCRdb is unverifiable without DNA. Germline values: CDR1 SGHTA, CDR2 FQGNSA. This CDR3 comprises 16 residues. CDR3 in amino acids: CASSPGLANYGGELFF.

V and J are TRBV28 and TRBJ1-1; TCRdb reports TRBD1, a call that lacks DNA to check it against. The CDR3 has 13 residues. Germline-derived CDR1 and CDR2 are MDHEN and SYDVKM. This CDR3 reads CASSSIPVTEAFF. Looking up the rest from reference TRBV28 and TRBJ1-1 gives the full variable domain: DVKVTQSSRYLVKRTGEKVFLECVQDMDHENMFWYRQDPGLGLRLIYFSYDVKMKEKGDIPEGYSVSREKKERFSLILESASTNQTSMYLCASSSIPVTEAFFGQGTRLTVV.

The gene calls are TRBV5-1 and TRBJ2-1; TCRdb returns TRBD1, unconfirmable since there is no DNA. The CDR3 runs 16 residues. The germline gives CDR1 SGHRS, CDR2 YFSETQ. CDR3 residues: CASSLGGASSYNEQFF.

The chain couples TRBV10-3 to TRBJ2-5; TCRdb gives TRBD2 as the D gene, but with no DNA this cannot be confirmed. The CDR3 loop spans 15 amino acids. Germline V gene data show CDR1 as ENHRY and CDR2 as SYGVKD. The CDR3 reads CAISGGREQGETQYF.

V is TRBV10-3 and J is TRBJ2-3; checking the TCRdb D call of TRBD1 is not possible without DNA. The germline CDR1 and CDR2 sequences are ENHRY and SYGVKD. The CDR3 consists of 16 residues. The CDR3 sequence: CAISDSGQISTDTQYF.

This sequence joins TRBV29-1 and TRBJ2-1; TCRdb lists TRBD1, though no DNA is available to test this call. This CDR3 is 13 amino acids long. The germline V gene has CDR1 SQVTM and CDR2 ANQGSEA. The CDR3 is CSVGAALRHEQFF.

The CDR3 protein is CASSAGLAGGTYRNEQFF. The chain has TRBV9 and TRBJ2-1; TCRdb outputs TRBD2, but without DNA this stays unchecked. This CDR3 contains 18 residues. The germline CDR1 and CDR2 sequences are SGDLS and YYNGEE.

This chain links TRBV28 with TRBJ2-5. CDR3 length: 12 residues. Germline V gives CDR1 MDHEN, CDR2 SYDVKM. The CDR3: CASSSSLETQYF.

V gene TRBV5-1 combines with J gene TRBJ2-1; TCRdb names TRBD2, which stays unverified in the absence of DNA. This CDR3 region has 14 residues. Per germline, CDR1 SGHRS and CDR2 YFSETQ. CDR3 amino acids: CASSWGDYTHEQFF.

This chain connects TRBV29-1 to TRBJ1-3. This CDR3 is built from 11 residues. Per the germline V gene, CDR1 is SQVTM and CDR2 is ANQGSEA. The CDR3 loop is CSVGAGNTIYF.

The chain employs TRBV29-1 and TRBJ2-1; TCRdb proposes TRBD2, but this gene call is untestable without DNA. The germline gives CDR1 SQVTM, CDR2 ANQGSEA. The CDR3 runs 15 residues. The CDR3 region is CSVGRGLAGGNEQFF.

The chain recombines TRBV10-3 with TRBJ1-6; there is no DNA to check the TCRdb D call of TRBD1. This CDR3 is built from 14 residues. Germline CDR1 ENHRY, CDR2 SYGVKD. CDR3 amino acids: CASNNGGSNSPLHF.

The chain has TRBV20-1 and TRBJ2-1. This CDR3 has 13 amino acids. CDR1 is DFQATT and CDR2 is SNEGSKA in the germline V gene (reference sequence). CDR3 loop: CSAHFLPYNEQFF.

The rearrangement uses TRBV5-5 and TRBJ1-4. The germline V gene has CDR1 SGHKS and CDR2 YYEKEE (reference sequence). The CDR3 extends over 13 amino acids. The CDR3 reads CASSLPGNEKLFF.

This chain joins TRBV20-1 and TRBJ2-3; the D gene TCRdb calls, TRBD2, cannot be checked with no DNA. CDR1 is DFQATT and CDR2 is SNEGSKA in the germline V gene (reference sequence). The CDR3 extends over 17 amino acids. The CDR3 sequence is CSARRAGVRRGTDTQYF.

This chain uses TRBV30 with TRBJ1-6; TCRdb's D call of TRBD1 is untestable without DNA. This CDR3 comprises 18 residues. CDR1 GTSNPN and CDR2 SVGIG come from the germline V gene (reference sequence). The CDR3 loop reads CAWSMRGGRGVRNSPLHF.

The rearrangement links TRBV7-2 to TRBJ2-4; checking the TCRdb D call of TRBD1 is not possible without DNA. Looked up from germline, CDR1 is SGHTA and CDR2 is FQGNSA. The CDR3 consists of 17 residues. The CDR3 is CASSLAGQGIAKNIQYF.

The chain employs TRBV6-5 and TRBJ2-6; as DNA is missing, the TRBD2 call by TCRdb cannot be tested. Germline V gives CDR1 MNHEY, CDR2 SVGAGI. The CDR3 loop spans 18 amino acids. The CDR3 loop is CASSYGTARFSGANVLTF.